Below, one TCR beta chain is given with its context. This entry comes from a study of T cell changes during pregnancy in multiple sclerosis. Germline V gene data show CDR1 as MNHEY and CDR2 as SMNVEV (reference sequence). The germline V and J ends were trimmed by 6 bases and 5 bases, with 11 bases remaining between them. The CDR3 covers 12 residues. Clones were read by immunoSEQ multiplex PCR, and TCRdb kept only the in-frame ones, dropping some. Of just over 30,000 clones listed, around 90% are singletons. The rearrangement links TRBV27 to TRBJ2-7; no reliable D call. The sequencing here drew on CD8+ T cells from peripheral blood mononuclear cells, taken in the first trimester of pregnancy. The clonotype comes from a female donor with multiple sclerosis, enrolled in a pregnancy study. The CDR3 sequence: CASRSPIDEQYF. The CDR3 nucleotides are TGTGCCAGCAGGTCGCCGATAGACGAGCAGTACTTC.